This T cell receptor (beta chain) stems from a study of blood T cell repertoires in COVID-19. Study at large: Spain, Italy and the United States supplied samples that represented acute and convalescent COVID-19. From T cells, B-cell-depleted T cells, or PBMCs came the material, which was cDNA or gDNA.

The V segment lost 0 bases and the J segment 7 bases; nucleotides outside the gene matches: 9. The CDR3 is 17 amino acids. Germline CDR1 reads SGHDN; CDR2 reads FVKESK. Original processing methods: Amplification from reference gene primers served as the basis for estimated nucleated cell counts. Only in-frame clones appear in the TCRdb table, and some are missing; sequencing was by immunoSEQ multiplex PCR. V and J calls and clone size come straight from that table; D and trimming were deduced from the DNA. The data contain 250,000 or so clones, 80% to 85% of them seen just once; the ten biggest clones take up roughly 1.4%.

This clonotype was sampled from a woman aged 40 to 49 who had recovered from COVID-19. The J gene is TRBJ2-2, the V gene TRBV14, with 9 bases lining up with TRBD2. The source material was peripheral blood. CDR3 sequence: CASSQEGAGGLDGELFF. The CDR3 bases are TGTGCCAGCAGCCAAGAAGGCGCGGGGGGGCTGGACGGGGAGCTGTTTTTT.